The text below deals with one T cell receptor beta chain. This sample was included in a study of blood T cell repertoires in COVID-19. Study in general: The study drew acute and convalescent COVID-19 samples from the United States, Italy and Spain. T cells, B-cell-depleted T cells, or PBMCs supplied cDNA or gDNA.

Under the authors' procedure: Reference gene primer amplification gave nucleated cell count estimates. Assay used: immunoSEQ multiplex PCR; TCRdb lists only in-frame clones, some missing. That table gives V, J and clone size, and the DNA gave D and trimming. The sample consists of some 260,000 clones, 82% of them appearing once. This clonotype was obtained from a woman younger than 30 with acute or convalescent COVID-19. Source material: peripheral blood.

The CDR3 spells CAWSVTLGNTIYF. DNA for the CDR3: TGTGCCTGGAGTGTAACCCTCGGGAACACCATATATTTT. The J gene is TRBJ1-3, the V gene TRBV30; D call uncertain. Trimming left V 0 bases short and J 7 bases short, with 10 bases between. This CDR3 is built from 13 residues. CDR1 GTSNPN and CDR2 SVGIG come from the germline V gene (reference sequence).